This T cell receptor (beta chain) came from a study of T cells in tumors after PD-1 blockade. Study-wide background: Each patient got pembrolizumab 200 mg every 3 weeks or cemiplimab 350 mg every 2 weeks.

Comments on this clone: The antigen remains undetermined.

The assay was immunoSEQ multiplex PCR, and TCRdb's table has in-frame clones only and misses some. The repertoire holds roughly 50,000 clones, with roughly 80% as singletons. Germline V gene lookup returns CDR1 SGHDT and CDR2 YYEEEE. The CDR3 contains 12 residues. V lost 4 bases, J lost 10 bases, and 6 bases stayed unmatched. Study observations and caveats: About 41% of tumor TCR clonotypes were also found in blood.

Source: PBMCs, taken before anti-PD-1 treatment. The receptor comes from a human donor with basal cell carcinoma. The chain uses TRBV5-6 and TRBJ1-1, with TRBD1 matching over 8 bases. The CDR3 nucleotides read TGTGCCAGCAGCCCGAGGACAGGGTTAGCTTTCTTT. It translates to CASSPRTGLAFF.